This T cell receptor beta chain came from a study of technical replicates of blood from a few donors. Clones were read by immunoSEQ multiplex PCR, and TCRdb kept only the in-frame ones, dropping some. The profile shows roughly 50,000 clones, 85% to 95% of them singletons. The CDR3 runs to 14 residues. V shed 4 bases and J shed 2 bases, with 13 bases lying between them. The germline gives CDR1 SGHDT, CDR2 YYEEEE. The gene calls are TRBV5-6 and TRBJ2-7; perhaps TRBD1 as D (5 bases). This clonotype was sampled from a human donor in good health. Some clones in this sample may be carry-over from other donors' samples. The sample consisted of PBMCs. The CDR3 sequence is CASSPAADTYEQYF. CDR3 DNA: TGTGCCAGCAGCCCGGCCGCGGACACCTACGAGCAGTACTTC.